The 26 T cell receptor beta chains below were found in one sample sequenced in a study of blood T cell repertoires in COVID-19. Generated by immunoSEQ multiplex PCR, the TCRdb table keeps only in-frame clones and is missing some. The profile shows about 130,000 clones, roughly 74% of them singletons. Specimen: peripheral blood. The receptor source for this set is an elderly man with COVID-19, enrolled during active disease.

The V gene is TRBV5-4, the J gene TRBJ2-2, with 7 positions matching TRBD2. Trimming cost V 3 bases and J 5 bases; bases outside gene matches: 7. Germline lookup yields CDR1 SGHNT and CDR2 YYREEE (reference sequence). This CDR3 region has 15 residues. The chain's CDR3 is CASSWEGFGTGELFF. The CDR3 coding sequence is TGTGCCAGCAGCTGGGAGGGGTTTGGGACCGGGGAGCTGTTTTTT. Full variable domain (remainder filled in from reference TRBV5-4 and TRBJ2-2): ETGVTQSPTHLIKTRGQQVTLRCSSQSGHNTVSWYQQALGQGPQFIFQYYREEENGRGNFPPRFSGLQFPNYSSELNVNALELDDSALYLCASSWEGFGTGELFFGEGSRLTVL.

The chain combines TRBV27 with TRBJ2-7; 8 bases match TRBD1. This CDR3 has 15 amino acids. Germline lookup yields CDR1 MNHEY and CDR2 SMNVEV (reference sequence). V dropped 5 bases and J dropped 4; count of bases not matched to a gene: 10. The CDR3 DNA reads as TGTGCCAGCAGTCAAACCGGGACAGGACGTTACGAGCAGTACTTC. Its protein is CASSQTGTGRYEQYF.

The chain couples TRBV5-4 to TRBJ2-3; TRBD1 matches 8 bases. This CDR3 region has 15 residues. Looked up from germline, CDR1 is SGHNT and CDR2 is YYREEE (reference sequence). With V trimmed by 5 bases and J by 0 bases, 5 bases remained unmatched. DNA of the CDR3: TGTGCCAGCAGGAGGGACAGGCTTAGCACAGATACGCAGTATTTT. This translates into CASRRDRLSTDTQYF.

The chain employs TRBV3-1 (or the pseudogene TRBV3-2) and TRBJ2-1, with TRBD2 matching over 8 bases. V gave up 0 bases and J gave up 3 bases; unmatched junction bases: 4. This CDR3 has 16 amino acids. Germline V gene sequence: CDR1 LGHDT, CDR2 YNNKEL (reference sequence). DNA for the CDR3: TGTGCCAGCAGCCAAGATCGCCTAGCGGGCTACAATGAGCAGTTCTTC. It translates to CASSQDRLAGYNEQFF.

The chain joins TRBV10-3 to TRBJ1-2; no clear D. This CDR3 contains 14 residues. V was clipped by 3 bases and J by 6 bases, with 14 bases between them. Germline CDR1 and CDR2: ENHRY and SYGVKD. CDR3: CAISDSWAGNGYTF. Here the CDR3 DNA reads TGTGCCATCAGTGACTCTTGGGCGGGAAATGGCTACACCTTC.

The V call is TRBV5-1, the J call TRBJ2-2; D gene unclear. Deletions cut 0 bases from V and 0 bases from J, with 9 bases between. The CDR3 covers 16 residues. Germline CDR1 and CDR2: SGHRS and YFSETQ. The CDR3, as DNA: TGCGCCAGCAGCTTGGTGGCACCTTCGAACACCGGGGAGCTGTTTTTT. This encodes CASSLVAPSNTGELFF.

This clone qualifies as medium-sized. The DNA of the CDR3 is TGTGCCAGCAGTACCACAGGTTACTCTGGAAACACCATATATTTT. Encoded protein: CASSTTGYSGNTIYF. The chain combines TRBV27 with TRBJ1-3; tentative D call: TRBD1 (5 bases). This CDR3 has 15 amino acids. V was clipped by 5 bases and J by 0 bases, with 11 bases between them. Germline V gene sequence: CDR1 MNHEY, CDR2 SMNVEV (reference sequence).

The chain uses TRBV7-9 and TRBJ2-1; maybe TRBD2 (6 bases). The ends were cut back, 4 bases at V and 10 bases at J, with 17 bases in the middle. The V gene's germline CDR1 is SEHNR and CDR2 FQNEAQ (reference sequence). The CDR3 has 14 amino acids. The CDR3 DNA reads TGTGCCAGCAGCTCGACCGGGACTGTACTAGAGCAGTTCTTC. This sequence encodes CASSSTGTVLEQFF.

This rearrangement joins TRBV5-1 to TRBJ1-2, with 7 bases that match TRBD1. Unmatched junction bases numbered 8, after V lost 4 bases and J lost 8 bases. Germline CDR1 is SGHRS and CDR2 is YFSETQ. The CDR3 totals 13 residues. CDR3 amino acids: CASSTQTGKGYTF. CDR3 bases: TGCGCCAGCAGCACACAGACAGGGAAAGGCTACACCTTC. Supplemented by reference TRBV5-1 and TRBJ1-2, the full variable domain reads KAGVTQTPRYLIKTRGQQVTLSCSPISGHRSVSWYQQTPGQGLQFLFEYFSETQRNKGNFPGRFSGRQFSNSRSEMNVSTLELGDSALYLCASSTQTGKGYTFGSGTRLTVV.

CDR3 region: CASSQDGTGYNEQFF. The CDR3 DNA is TGCGCCAGCAGCCAAGACGGGACAGGATACAATGAGCAGTTCTTC. V gene TRBV4-3 combines with J gene TRBJ2-1, with 8 positions matching TRBD1. This CDR3 comprises 15 residues. From germline, CDR1 is LGHNA and CDR2 YSLEER. Trimming removed 0 bases from V and 4 bases from J; junction bases left unmatched: 2.

J is TRBJ1-5 and V is TRBV18, with D tentatively TRBD1 (6 bases). CDR3 size: 12 residues. CDR1 KGHSH and CDR2 LQKENI come from the germline V gene. Trimming took off 10 bases at V and 6 bases at J, with 13 bases between the two ends. The CDR3 nucleotides are TGTGCCATCCAATGCAGGGGTCAGCCCCAGCATTTT. Amino acid sequence: CAIQCRGQPQHF.

This clone was counted a few times. V gene TRBV5-1 combines with J gene TRBJ1-4; D may be TRBD1 (5 bases). V shed 7 bases and J shed 6 bases, with 16 bases lying between them. This CDR3 is built from 14 residues. Germline V gene lookup returns CDR1 SGHRS and CDR2 YFSETQ. This CDR3 reads CASRSTGGDEKLFF. CDR3 nucleotides: TGCGCCAGCCGTTCCACGGGGGGAGATGAAAAACTGTTTTTT.

The table lists this clone with a count of one. This chain uses TRBV7-9 with TRBJ2-3, with unresolved D. Germline-derived CDR1 and CDR2 are SEHNR and FQNEAQ (reference sequence). Trimming pared 1 base from V and 8 bases from J, leaving 7 bases between. CDR3 length: 12 residues. The CDR3 loop reads CASSLEQVTQYF. CDR3 sequence (DNA): TGTGCCAGCAGCTTAGAACAAGTTACGCAGTATTTT.

J is TRBJ1-1 and V is TRBV5-4; a possible D gene is TRBD1 (5 bases). The CDR3 has 12 amino acids. Germline V gene sequence: CDR1 SGHNT, CDR2 YYREEE (reference sequence). The V end lost 1 base, the J end lost 11 bases, and 12 bases lay between the germline ends. The CDR3 sequence is CASSLTAGQAFF. In nucleotides, the CDR3 is TGTGCCAGCAGCTTGACCGCGGGGCAGGCTTTCTTT.

In the case of this clone: The junction differs from germline at one of its ends, possibly a read error. This chain uses TRBV7-7 with TRBJ2-5; 9 bases are shared with TRBD2. CDR1 SSHAT and CDR2 FNYEAQ come from the germline V gene (reference sequence). There are 15 residues in the CDR3. The CDR3: CASSLGTSRQETQYF. CDR3 nucleotides: TGTGCTAGCAGCTTAGGGACTAGCCGTCAAGAGACCCAGTACTTC.

The V call is TRBV5-1, the J call TRBJ1-2; no clear D gene. V was shortened by 1 base and J by 2 bases, with 6 bases between the two germline ends. The CDR3 totals 13 residues. Germline CDR1 SGHRS, CDR2 YFSETQ. The CDR3 region has the DNA TGCGCCAGCAGCTTGACAGAAAACTATGGCTACACCTTC. This sequence encodes CASSLTENYGYTF.

J is TRBJ2-3 and V is TRBV2, with D possibly TRBD1 on 6 matching bases. The V gene lost 8 bases and the J gene lost 8 bases, with 14 bases spanning the gap. The CDR3 is 12 amino acids. Germline loops: CDR1 SNHLY, CDR2 FYNNEI. CDR3 DNA: TGTGCCAGCCAACGACAGGTCTTTACGCAGTATTTT. Its translation is CASQRQVFTQYF.

The chain employs TRBV27 and TRBJ2-7, with TRBD2 matching over 12 bases. CDR1 is MNHEY and CDR2 is SMNVEV in the germline V gene (reference sequence). The CDR3 is 17 residues long. Trimming removed 7 bases from V and 2 bases from J; junction bases left unmatched: 12. CDR3 sequence: CASTRTSGNTVPYEQYF. CDR3 nucleotides: TGTGCCAGCACTCGGACTAGCGGGAATACCGTCCCCTACGAGCAGTACTTC.

This clone was counted a few times. V gene TRBV28 combines with J gene TRBJ2-5; 8 positions agree with TRBD1. The CDR3 spans 14 residues. Germline CDR1 is MDHEN and CDR2 is SYDVKM. Unmatched junction bases numbered 7, after V lost 8 bases and J lost 2 bases. The CDR3 DNA reads TGTGCCAGCCGGACAGGGAAAGGACAAGAGACCCAGTACTTC. Protein: CASRTGKGQETQYF.

A single count supports this clone. The chain couples TRBV5-1 to TRBJ1-5; the match to TRBD1 covers 11 bases. CDR1 is SGHRS, CDR2 YFSETQ, per germline. Losses at the gene ends were 4 bases for V and 9 bases for J; bases not matched to a gene: 6. CDR3 length: 14 amino acids. CDR3 in DNA: TGCGCCAGCAGCCCTGGACAGGGGGCGAGGCCCCAGCATTTT. As protein: CASSPGQGARPQHF. Full variable domain (missing parts from reference TRBV5-1 and TRBJ1-5): KAGVTQTPRYLIKTRGQQVTLSCSPISGHRSVSWYQQTPGQGLQFLFEYFSETQRNKGNFPGRFSGRQFSNSRSEMNVSTLELGDSALYLCASSPGQGARPQHFGDGTRLSIL.

This clone was seen more than once but under ten times. The chain has TRBV11-2 and TRBJ2-7; 11 nucleotides agree with TRBD1. Unmatched junction bases numbered 2, after V lost 1 base and J lost 6 bases. This CDR3 comprises 14 residues. The germline CDR1 and CDR2 sequences are SGHAT and FQNNGV. The CDR3 spells CASSLADRGLEQYF. In nucleotides, the CDR3 is TGTGCCAGCAGCTTAGCGGACAGGGGGCTCGAGCAGTACTTC.

This rearrangement joins TRBV11-2 to TRBJ2-1; D gene ambiguous. This CDR3 comprises 13 residues. Germline CDR1 and CDR2: SGHAT and FQNNGV. Trimming left V 0 bases short and J 9 bases short, with 9 bases between. CDR3 DNA sequence: TGTGCCAGCAGCTTAGATCTTTCGGTTGAGCAGTTCTTC. This encodes CASSLDLSVEQFF.

V and J are TRBV2 and TRBJ1-2, with D perhaps matching TRBD1 (5 bases). Germline V CDR1 and CDR2: SNHLY, FYNNEI. The V gene lost 2 bases and the J gene lost 2 bases, with 6 bases spanning the gap. The CDR3 contains 13 residues. CDR3: CASSEKGNYGYTF. CDR3 coding DNA: TGTGCCAGCAGTGAAAAGGGGAACTATGGCTACACCTTC.

The chain links TRBV3-1 (or the pseudogene TRBV3-2) to TRBJ1-2, with 7 bases that match TRBD1. Germline trimming cut 7 bases from V and 4 bases from J; bases unmatched to any gene: 15. Germline V lookup: CDR1 LGHDT, CDR2 YNNKEL (reference sequence). The CDR3 is 16 residues long. CDR3 in amino acids: CASMPSGGGQFYGYTF. The CDR3 DNA follows: TGTGCCAGCATGCCAAGTGGAGGGGGACAGTTCTATGGCTACACCTTC.

This clone appeared a single time. The V and J genes are TRBV5-4 and TRBJ1-1, with D unclear. Germline V gene data show CDR1 as SGHNT and CDR2 as YYREEE (reference sequence). The V and J ends lost 0 bases and 5 bases respectively, with 14 bases between them. The CDR3 sequence is 15 residues long. CDR3: CASSLGEWGETEAFF. In nucleotides, the CDR3 is TGTGCCAGCAGCTTGGGAGAATGGGGAGAAACTGAAGCTTTCTTT.

This clone was seen a handful of times. The chain joins TRBV15 to TRBJ1-1; 11 nucleotides align to TRBD1. The V gene's germline CDR1 is LNHNV and CDR2 YYDKDF (reference sequence). Trimming cost V 1 base and J 3 bases; bases outside gene matches: 1. This CDR3 has 15 residues. The CDR3 loop is CATSRAGQGDTEAFF. For the CDR3, the DNA is TGTGCCACCAGCAGAGCGGGACAGGGGGACACTGAAGCTTTCTTT.